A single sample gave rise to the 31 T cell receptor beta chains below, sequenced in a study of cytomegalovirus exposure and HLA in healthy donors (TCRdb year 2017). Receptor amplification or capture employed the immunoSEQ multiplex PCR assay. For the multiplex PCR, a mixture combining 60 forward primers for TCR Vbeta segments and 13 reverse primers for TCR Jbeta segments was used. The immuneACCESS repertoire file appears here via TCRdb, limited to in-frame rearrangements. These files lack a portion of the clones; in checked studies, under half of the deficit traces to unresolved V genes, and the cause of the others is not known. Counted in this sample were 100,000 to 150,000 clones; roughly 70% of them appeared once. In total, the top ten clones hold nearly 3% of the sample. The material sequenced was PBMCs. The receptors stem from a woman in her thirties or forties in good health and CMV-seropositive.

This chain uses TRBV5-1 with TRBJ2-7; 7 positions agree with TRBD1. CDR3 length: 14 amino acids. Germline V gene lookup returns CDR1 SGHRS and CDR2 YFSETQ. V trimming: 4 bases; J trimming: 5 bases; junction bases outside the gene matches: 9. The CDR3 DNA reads TGCGCCAGCAGCCTTCAGGGGGTAGCCGACGAGCAGTACTTC. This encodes CASSLQGVADEQYF.

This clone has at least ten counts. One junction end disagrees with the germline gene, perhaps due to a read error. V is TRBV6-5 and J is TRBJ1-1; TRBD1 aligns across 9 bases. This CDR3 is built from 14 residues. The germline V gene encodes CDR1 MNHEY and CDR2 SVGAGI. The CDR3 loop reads CASTYRTGALEAFF. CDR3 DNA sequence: TGTGCCAGCACTTACAGGACAGGGGCCCTTGAAGCTTTCTTT.

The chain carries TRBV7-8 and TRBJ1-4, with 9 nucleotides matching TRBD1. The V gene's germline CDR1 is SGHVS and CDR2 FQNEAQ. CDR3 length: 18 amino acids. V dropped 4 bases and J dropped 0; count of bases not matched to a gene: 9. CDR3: CASSYGQGLSSTNEKLFF. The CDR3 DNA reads TGTGCCAGCAGCTACGGACAGGGGTTGTCGTCAACTAATGAAAAACTGTTTTTT.

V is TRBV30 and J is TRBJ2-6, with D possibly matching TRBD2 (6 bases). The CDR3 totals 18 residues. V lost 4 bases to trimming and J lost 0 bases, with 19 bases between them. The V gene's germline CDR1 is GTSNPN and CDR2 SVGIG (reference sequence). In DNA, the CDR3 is TGTGCCTGGATGATGTTAGCGGTACCGAACTCTGGGGCCAACGTCCTGACTTTC. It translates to CAWMMLAVPNSGANVLTF. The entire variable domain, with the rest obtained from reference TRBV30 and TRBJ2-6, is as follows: SQTIHQWPATLVQPVGSPLSLECTVEGTSNPNLYWYRQAAGRGLQLLFYSVGIGQISSEVPQNLSASRPQDRQFILSSKKLLLSDSGFYLCAWMMLAVPNSGANVLTFGAGSRLTVL.

Written as DNA, the CDR3 is TGTGCCAGTAGTCTTCGGGGGGACACTGAAGCTTTCTTT. As protein: CASSLRGDTEAFF. The V gene is TRBV19, the J gene TRBJ1-1; tentative D call: TRBD1 (5 bases). The CDR3 totals 13 residues. Germline lookup yields CDR1 LNHDA and CDR2 SQIVND (reference sequence). The ends were cut back, 5 bases at V and 3 bases at J, with 10 bases in the middle. The full variable domain, completed using reference TRBV19 and TRBJ1-1, is DGGITQSPKYLFRKEGQNVTLSCEQNLNHDAMYWYRQDPGQGLRLIYYSQIVNDFQKGDIAEGYSVSREKKESFPLTVTSAQKNPTAFYLCASSLRGDTEAFFGQGTRLTVV.

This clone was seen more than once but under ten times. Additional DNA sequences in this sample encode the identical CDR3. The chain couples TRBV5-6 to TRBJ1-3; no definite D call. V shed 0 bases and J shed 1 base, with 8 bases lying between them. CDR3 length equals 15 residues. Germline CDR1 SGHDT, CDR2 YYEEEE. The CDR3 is CASSLAVRSGNTIYF. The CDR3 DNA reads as TGTGCCAGCAGCTTGGCGGTGCGGTCTGGAAACACCATATATTTT.

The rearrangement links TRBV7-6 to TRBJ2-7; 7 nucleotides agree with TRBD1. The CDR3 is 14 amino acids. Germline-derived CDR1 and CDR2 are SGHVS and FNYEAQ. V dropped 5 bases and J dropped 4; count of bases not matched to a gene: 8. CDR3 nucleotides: TGTGCCAGCAGCACGAGACAGGGTGGGTACGAGCAGTACTTC. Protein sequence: CASSTRQGGYEQYF.

CDR3 DNA: TGCGCCAGCAGCCAAGAACGACAGGGGCAAGAGACCCAGTACTTC. It is translated as CASSQERQGQETQYF. The chain has TRBV4-3 and TRBJ2-5; 8 nucleotides align to TRBD1. Germline trimming cut 0 bases from V and 2 bases from J; bases unmatched to any gene: 2. Per germline, CDR1 LGHNA and CDR2 YSLEER. This CDR3 is 15 amino acids long.

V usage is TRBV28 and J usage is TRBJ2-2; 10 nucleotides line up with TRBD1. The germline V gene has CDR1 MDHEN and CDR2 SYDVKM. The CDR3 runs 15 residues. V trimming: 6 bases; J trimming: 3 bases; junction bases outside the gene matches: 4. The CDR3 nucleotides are TGTGCCAGCAGACCGGGACAGGGGCACACCGGGGAGCTGTTTTTT. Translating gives CASRPGQGHTGELFF.

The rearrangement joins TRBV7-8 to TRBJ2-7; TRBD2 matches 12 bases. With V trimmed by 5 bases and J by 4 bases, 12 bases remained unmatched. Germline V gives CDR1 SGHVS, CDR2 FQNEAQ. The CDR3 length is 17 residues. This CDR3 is CASSPAKRLAGVYEQYF. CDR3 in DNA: TGTGCCAGCAGCCCAGCCAAACGACTAGCGGGAGTATACGAGCAGTACTTC.

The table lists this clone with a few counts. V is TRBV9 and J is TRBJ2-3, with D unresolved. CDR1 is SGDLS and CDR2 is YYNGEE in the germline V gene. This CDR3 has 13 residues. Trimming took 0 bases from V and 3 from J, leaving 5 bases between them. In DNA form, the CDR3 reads TGTGCCAGCAGCGTAGACAGTACAGATACGCAGTATTTT. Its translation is CASSVDSTDTQYF.

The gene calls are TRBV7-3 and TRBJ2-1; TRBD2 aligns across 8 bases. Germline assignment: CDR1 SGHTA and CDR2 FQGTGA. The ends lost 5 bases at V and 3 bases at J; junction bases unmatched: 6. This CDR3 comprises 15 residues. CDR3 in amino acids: CASSPAGGDYNEQFF. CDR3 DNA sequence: TGTGCCAGCAGCCCCGCGGGGGGTGACTACAATGAGCAGTTCTTC.

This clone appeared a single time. This CDR3 is CASSWEPDRGHYEQYF. Written as DNA, the CDR3 is TGTGCCAGCAGCTGGGAGCCAGACAGGGGGCATTACGAGCAGTACTTC. J is TRBJ2-7 and V is TRBV7-8; 10 bases are shared with TRBD1. CDR3 length: 16 amino acids. V was clipped by 4 bases and J by 4 bases; unmatched bases: 10. Germline-derived CDR1 and CDR2 are SGHVS and FQNEAQ.

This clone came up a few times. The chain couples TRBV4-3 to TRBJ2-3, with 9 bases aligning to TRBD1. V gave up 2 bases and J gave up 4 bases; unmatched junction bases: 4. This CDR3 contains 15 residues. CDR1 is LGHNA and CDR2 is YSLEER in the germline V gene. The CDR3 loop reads CASSQRTGEADTQYF. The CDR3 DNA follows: TGCGCCAGCAGCCAACGGACAGGGGAGGCAGATACGCAGTATTTT.

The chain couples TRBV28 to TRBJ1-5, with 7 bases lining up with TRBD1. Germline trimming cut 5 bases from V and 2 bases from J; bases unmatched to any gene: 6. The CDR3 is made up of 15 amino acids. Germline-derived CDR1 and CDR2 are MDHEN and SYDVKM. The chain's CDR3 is CASSPGQARNQPQHF. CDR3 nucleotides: TGTGCCAGCAGTCCAGGACAGGCGCGCAATCAGCCCCAGCATTTT.

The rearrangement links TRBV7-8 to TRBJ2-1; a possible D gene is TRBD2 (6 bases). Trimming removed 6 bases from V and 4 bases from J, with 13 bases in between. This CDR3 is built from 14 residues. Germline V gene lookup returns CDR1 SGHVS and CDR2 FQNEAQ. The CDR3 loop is CASSILGTYNEQFF. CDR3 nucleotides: TGTGCCAGCAGTATACTCGGGACTTACAATGAGCAGTTCTTC.

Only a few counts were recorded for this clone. The DNA of the CDR3 is TGCGCCAGCAGCAAAAGGGCAGGGGGGAGCTATAATGAGCAGTTCTTC. Its translation is CASSKRAGGSYNEQFF. The chain links TRBV4-3 to TRBJ2-1; D is perhaps TRBD1 (7 bases). V was trimmed by 5 bases and J by 7 bases, leaving 21 bases between them. The CDR3 extends over 16 amino acids. Per the germline V gene, CDR1 is LGHNA and CDR2 is YSLEER.

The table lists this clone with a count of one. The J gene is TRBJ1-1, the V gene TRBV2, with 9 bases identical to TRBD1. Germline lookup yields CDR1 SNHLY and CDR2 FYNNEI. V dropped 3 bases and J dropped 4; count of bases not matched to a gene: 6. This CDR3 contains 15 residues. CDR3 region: CASSEGWDRVTEAFF. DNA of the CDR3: TGTGCCAGCAGTGAGGGGTGGGACAGGGTCACTGAAGCTTTCTTT.

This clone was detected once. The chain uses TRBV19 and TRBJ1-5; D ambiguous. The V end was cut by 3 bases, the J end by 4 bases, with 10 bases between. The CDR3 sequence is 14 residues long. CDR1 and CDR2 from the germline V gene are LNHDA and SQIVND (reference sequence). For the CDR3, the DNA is TGTGCCAGTAGTATGCGGCGGTTGAATCAGCCCCAGCATTTT. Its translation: CASSMRRLNQPQHF.

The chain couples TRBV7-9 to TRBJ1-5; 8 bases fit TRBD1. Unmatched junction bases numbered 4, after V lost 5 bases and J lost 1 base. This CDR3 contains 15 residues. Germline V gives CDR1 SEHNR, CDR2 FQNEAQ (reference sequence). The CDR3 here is CASSPDRGSNQPQHF. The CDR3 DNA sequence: TGTGCCAGCAGCCCCGACAGGGGAAGCAATCAGCCCCAGCATTTT.

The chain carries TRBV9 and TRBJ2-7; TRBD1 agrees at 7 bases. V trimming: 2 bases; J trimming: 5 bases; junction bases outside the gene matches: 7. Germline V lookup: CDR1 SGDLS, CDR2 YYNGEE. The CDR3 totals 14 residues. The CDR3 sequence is CASSVWDSTNEQYF. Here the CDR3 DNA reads TGTGCCAGCAGCGTTTGGGACAGCACCAACGAGCAGTACTTC.

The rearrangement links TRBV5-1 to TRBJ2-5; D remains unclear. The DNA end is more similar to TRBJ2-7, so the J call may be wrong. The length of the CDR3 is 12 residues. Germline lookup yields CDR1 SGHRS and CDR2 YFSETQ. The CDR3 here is CASSLDTYEQYF. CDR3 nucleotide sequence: TGCGCCAGCAGCTTGGATACCTACGAGCAGTACTTC.

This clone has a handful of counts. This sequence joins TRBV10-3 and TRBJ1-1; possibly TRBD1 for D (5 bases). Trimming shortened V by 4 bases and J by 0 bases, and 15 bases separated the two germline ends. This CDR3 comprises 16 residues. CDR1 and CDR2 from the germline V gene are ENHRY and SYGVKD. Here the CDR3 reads CAISGSQGLLNTEAFF. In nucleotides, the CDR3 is TGTGCCATCAGTGGTAGCCAGGGACTCCTGAACACTGAAGCTTTCTTT.

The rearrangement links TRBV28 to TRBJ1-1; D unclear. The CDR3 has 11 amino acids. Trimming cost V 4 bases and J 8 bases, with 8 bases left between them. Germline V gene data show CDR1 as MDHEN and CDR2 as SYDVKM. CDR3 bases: TGTGCCAGCAGTTCCGAACGGGAAGCTTTCTTT. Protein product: CASSSEREAFF.

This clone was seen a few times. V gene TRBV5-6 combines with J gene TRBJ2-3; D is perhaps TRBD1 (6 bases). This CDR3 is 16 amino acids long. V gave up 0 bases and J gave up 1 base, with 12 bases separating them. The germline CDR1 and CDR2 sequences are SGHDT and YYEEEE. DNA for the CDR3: TGTGCCAGCAGCTTGGGGGGGCTGGGTGGCACAGATACGCAGTATTTT. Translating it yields CASSLGGLGGTDTQYF.

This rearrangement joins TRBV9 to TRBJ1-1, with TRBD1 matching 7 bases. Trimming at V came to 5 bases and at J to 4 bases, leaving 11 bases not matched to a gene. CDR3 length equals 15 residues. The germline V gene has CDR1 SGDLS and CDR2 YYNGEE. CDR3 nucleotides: TGTGCCAGCAGTTCAACAGGGGTGGGCGGCACTGAAGCTTTCTTT. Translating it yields CASSSTGVGGTEAFF.

CDR3 coding DNA: TGTGCCAGCAGTTTGCGAGCCCCCAACTATGGCTACACCTTC. This translates into CASSLRAPNYGYTF. V gene TRBV28 combines with J gene TRBJ1-2, with unresolved D. The ends were cut back, 3 bases at V and 2 bases at J, with 10 bases in the middle. The CDR3 extends over 14 amino acids. The germline gives CDR1 MDHEN, CDR2 SYDVKM.

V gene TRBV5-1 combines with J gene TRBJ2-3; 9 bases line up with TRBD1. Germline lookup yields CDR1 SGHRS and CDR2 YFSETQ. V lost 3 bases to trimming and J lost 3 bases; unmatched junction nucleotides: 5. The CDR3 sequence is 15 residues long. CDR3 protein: CASSSLTGGTDTQYF. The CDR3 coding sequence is TGCGCCAGCAGCTCTTTGACAGGGGGTACAGATACGCAGTATTTT. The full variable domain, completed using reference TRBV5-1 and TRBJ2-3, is KAGVTQTPRYLIKTRGQQVTLSCSPISGHRSVSWYQQTPGQGLQFLFEYFSETQRNKGNFPGRFSGRQFSNSRSEMNVSTLELGDSALYLCASSSLTGGTDTQYFGPGTRLTVL.

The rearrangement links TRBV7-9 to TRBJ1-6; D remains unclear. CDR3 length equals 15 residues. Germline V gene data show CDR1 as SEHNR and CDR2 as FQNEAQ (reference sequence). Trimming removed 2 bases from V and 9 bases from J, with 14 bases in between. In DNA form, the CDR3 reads TGTGCCAGCAGCTTAATAGCTGGTGGTGTTTCACCCCTCCACTTT. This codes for CASSLIAGGVSPLHF.

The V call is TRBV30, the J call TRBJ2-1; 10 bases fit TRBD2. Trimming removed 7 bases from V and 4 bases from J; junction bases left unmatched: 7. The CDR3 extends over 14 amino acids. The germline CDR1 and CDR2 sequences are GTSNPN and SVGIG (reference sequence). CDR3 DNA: TGTGCCTTAAAACTAGCGGGACCTTACAATGAGCAGTTCTTC. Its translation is CALKLAGPYNEQFF. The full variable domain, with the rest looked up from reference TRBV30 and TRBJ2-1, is SQTIHQWPATLVQPVGSPLSLECTVEGTSNPNLYWYRQAAGRGLQLLFYSVGIGQISSEVPQNLSASRPQDRQFILSSKKLLLSDSGFYLCALKLAGPYNEQFFGPGTRLTVL.

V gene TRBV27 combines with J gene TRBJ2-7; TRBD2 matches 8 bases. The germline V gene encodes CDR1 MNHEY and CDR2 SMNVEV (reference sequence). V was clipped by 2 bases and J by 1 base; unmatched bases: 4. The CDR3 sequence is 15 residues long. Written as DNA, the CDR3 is TGTGCCAGCAGTTTAGCGGGGGGACCTTCCTACGAGCAGTACTTC. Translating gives CASSLAGGPSYEQYF.